This TCR beta chain was documented in a study of Tregs in tolerant kidney transplant recipients. Points from the study as a whole: Findings come from small patient numbers and require larger validation. The most relevant donor-specific Treg TCRbeta repertoire apparently came from expansion with activated donor B cells. Biological reproducibility was not directly addressed, but technical replication error appeared minimal.

CDR1 is SGDLS and CDR2 is YYNGEE in the germline V gene. The CDR3 length is 16 residues. Between the trimmed V and J ends, which lost 3 bases and 1 base, there was a span of 13 bases. Worth noting for this clone: The target antigen is unknown.

Related graft donors supplied nonmyeloablative bone marrow transplants, and mixed chimerism was transient. Unstimulated Tregs (CD4+CD25+CD127-) and CD4+CD25- non-Tregs were sorted from PBMCs. Clones were read by immunoSEQ multiplex PCR, and TCRdb kept only the in-frame ones, dropping some. Counted here are tens of thousands of clones, approximately 94% occurring once; the ten biggest clones make up under 2%. This clonotype originated in a human patient who received a combined kidney and bone marrow transplant. The T cells may partly be graft donor cells. The chain joins TRBV9 to TRBJ2-2; possibly TRBD2 for D (6 bases). This material consisted of CD4+ T cells from blood (PBMCs), taken 12 months after the transplant. The CDR3 region has the DNA TGTGCCAGCAGCGGGAGGGGATCTTTGAACACCGGGGAGCTGTTTTTT. Amino acid sequence: CASSGRGSLNTGELFF.